This passage covers 23 T cell receptor beta chains from one sample sequenced in a study of blood T cells in healthy people across ages. It was with a sample-barcoded 5' primer and a J-beta primer mix that a second PCR of roughly 7 to 12 cycles was run. MiXCR was run by TCRdb on the 5' RACE reads, yielding one entry per CDR3 protein. The repertoire includes hundreds of thousands of distinct CDR3 sequences, approximately 60% of them detected once, and roughly 25% sits in the top ten. The sample consisted of blood. The receptors shown here come from a man in his forties in good health.

With regard to this clonotype: A junction end diverges from the germline sequence, so it may reflect a read error. The chain recombines TRBV20-1 with TRBJ1-2; no reliable D call. Germline CDR1 is DFQATT and CDR2 is SNEGSKA (reference sequence). The CDR3 is 11 amino acids. The chain's CDR3 is CNARYDYGYTF. CDR3 bases: TGCAATGCTAGATATGACTATGGCTACACCTTC.

The chain combines TRBV7-8 with TRBJ2-3; D gene unclear. The germline V gene has CDR1 SGHVS and CDR2 FQNEAQ. The V and J ends lost 3 bases and 2 bases respectively, with 9 bases between them. The CDR3 runs to 14 residues. The CDR3 region is CASSFKRDTDTQYF. The CDR3 region has the DNA TGTGCCAGCAGCTTTAAAAGGGACACAGATACGCAGTATTTT.

V and J are TRBV27 and TRBJ2-7; D not resolved. Trimming pared 2 bases from V and 3 bases from J, leaving 8 bases between. The CDR3 totals 13 residues. Germline V gene data show CDR1 as MNHEY and CDR2 as SMNVEV (reference sequence). The CDR3 loop reads CASSLIGVYEQYF. Written as DNA, the CDR3 is TGTGCCAGCAGTTTAATTGGGGTCTACGAGCAGTACTTC.

This sequence joins TRBV28 and TRBJ2-5, with 7 bases matching TRBD1. Germline CDR1 MDHEN, CDR2 SYDVKM. V lost 3 bases to trimming and J lost 1 base; unmatched junction nucleotides: 17. There are 19 residues in the CDR3. CDR3 region: CASSFKSDRVIDSQETQYF. The DNA for the CDR3 is TGTGCCAGCAGTTTCAAGTCAGACAGGGTCATCGATAGCCAAGAGACCCAGTACTTC.

The chain recombines TRBV7-6 with TRBJ2-5, with 7 bases that match TRBD1. With V trimmed by 5 bases and J by 5 bases, 11 bases remained unmatched. CDR1 and CDR2 from the germline V gene are SGHVS and FNYEAQ. This CDR3 comprises 15 residues. CDR3 amino acids: CASSREKGAWETQYF. The CDR3 bases are TGTGCCAGCAGCCGAGAGAAGGGGGCTTGGGAGACCCAGTACTTC.

The V call is TRBV4-2, the J call TRBJ2-5; 14 nucleotides agree with TRBD2. The J segment lost 2 bases and the V segment lost 6 bases, leaving 14 bases of the junction unmatched. The CDR3 runs to 19 residues. The germline CDR1 and CDR2 sequences are LGHNA and YNFKEQ. DNA for the CDR3: TGTGCCAGCAGTCCCCTTGGGACTAGCGGGAGCTTCGATCAAGAGACCCAGTACTTC. The encoded protein is CASSPLGTSGSFDQETQYF.

This clonotype has only a few counts. The chain couples TRBV6-1 to TRBJ2-7, with unresolved D. Looked up from germline, CDR1 is MNHNS and CDR2 is SASEGT. The CDR3 extends over 12 amino acids. V lost 1 base to trimming and J lost 6 bases, with 7 bases between them. CDR3 nucleotide sequence: TGTGCCAGCAGTGAAGTTTGGGGCGAGCAGTACTTC. Protein sequence: CASSEVWGEQYF.

Written as DNA, the CDR3 is TGTGCCAGCAGCGGAGGAGGGGCCCGCTCTGGGGCCAACGTCCTGACTTTC. Protein product: CASSGGGARSGANVLTF. The V gene is TRBV5-4, the J gene TRBJ2-6, with a tentative D call TRBD2 (6 bases). The CDR3 spans 17 residues. Per the germline V gene, CDR1 is SGHNT and CDR2 is YYREEE (reference sequence). The ends were cut back, 4 bases at V and 0 bases at J, with 14 bases in the middle.

The chain combines TRBV24-1 with TRBJ1-5; 8 bases fit TRBD1. Losses at the gene ends were 3 bases for V and 6 bases for J; bases not matched to a gene: 9. CDR1 KGHDR and CDR2 SFDVKD come from the germline V gene. The CDR3 totals 16 residues. CDR3 in amino acids: CATSDKDRGMGQPQHF. In nucleotides, the CDR3 is TGTGCCACCAGTGATAAAGACAGGGGTATGGGTCAGCCCCAGCATTTT.

The table lists this clonotype with a count of one. The chain carries TRBV7-2 and TRBJ2-7; D gene ambiguous. Germline V CDR1 and CDR2: SGHTA, FQGNSA. Trimming took 4 bases from V and 5 from J, leaving 9 bases between them. This CDR3 comprises 12 residues. CDR3 in amino acids: CASSSLMDEQYF. CDR3 nucleotides: TGTGCCAGCAGCTCCCTGATGGACGAGCAGTACTTC.

The rearrangement joins TRBV7-6 to TRBJ2-3; no reliable D call. The V end lost 3 bases, the J end lost 5 bases, and 6 bases lay between the germline ends. CDR3 size: 12 residues. Germline lookup yields CDR1 SGHVS and CDR2 FNYEAQ. The CDR3 region has the DNA TGTGCCAGCAGCTTCCCTCAAGATACGCAGTATTTT. It encodes CASSFPQDTQYF.

The chain has TRBV2 and TRBJ2-5; 8 bases map to TRBD1. Germline trimming cut 7 bases from V and 5 bases from J; bases unmatched to any gene: 3. The CDR3 runs to 12 residues. Germline CDR1 and CDR2: SNHLY and FYNNEI. The CDR3 loop is CASKDRDETQYF. CDR3 nucleotides: TGTGCCAGCAAGGACAGGGACGAGACCCAGTACTTC.

The rearrangement links TRBV15 to TRBJ2-5; 8 nucleotides match TRBD1. Germline V lookup: CDR1 LNHNV, CDR2 YYDKDF (reference sequence). This CDR3 is built from 13 residues. J lost 2 bases, V lost 9 bases, and 5 bases had no gene match. The CDR3 nucleotides read TGTGCCACAGGTCACAGGGGGCAAGAGACCCAGTACTTC. It yields the protein CATGHRGQETQYF. The full variable domain, in which reference TRBV15 and TRBJ2-5 provide the parts outside the CDR3, is DAMVIQNPRYQVTQFGKPVTLSCSQTLNHNVMYWYQQKSSQAPKLLFHYYDKDFNNEADTPDNFQSRRPNTSFCFLDIRSPGLGDTAMYLCATGHRGQETQYFGPGTRLLVL.

The chain joins TRBV9 to TRBJ2-2; D is unclear. Between the trimmed V and J ends, which lost 0 bases and 7 bases, there was a span of 22 bases. The germline CDR1 and CDR2 sequences are SGDLS and YYNGEE. The CDR3 runs to 18 residues. This CDR3 reads CASSVDDSHGTRNGELFF. The CDR3 DNA reads as TGTGCCAGCAGCGTAGACGATAGTCACGGCACCCGTAACGGGGAGCTGTTTTTT.

The V and J genes are TRBV7-3 and TRBJ2-7, with 7 positions matching TRBD2. The end of the DNA aligns better with TRBJ2-5, so the J call may be wrong. This CDR3 region has 15 residues. The germline gives CDR1 SGHTA, CDR2 FQGTGA. The DNA for the CDR3 is TGTGCCAGCAGCCAAGGAGGCGGGAGTCAAGAGACCCAGTACTTC. Protein product: CASSQGGGSQETQYF.

The V gene is TRBV29-1, the J gene TRBJ2-7; D is perhaps TRBD2 (5 bases). Germline CDR1 SQVTM, CDR2 ANQGSEA. V lost 8 bases and J 5 bases, leaving 16 bases between the germline ends. The CDR3 contains 12 residues. The CDR3 loop reads CSTLSGSNEQYF. DNA of the CDR3: TGCAGCACGTTATCGGGGTCGAACGAGCAGTACTTC.

The chain carries TRBV20-1 and TRBJ2-3, with 8 bases identical to TRBD2. CDR3 size: 16 residues. V dropped 5 bases and J dropped 2; count of bases not matched to a gene: 12. Germline V CDR1 and CDR2: DFQATT, SNEGSKA (reference sequence). In DNA form, the CDR3 reads TGCAGTGCTGAGATGGAGCCTAGCGGGCACACAGATACGCAGTATTTT. Protein sequence: CSAEMEPSGHTDTQYF.

In this sample, this clonotype turned up many times. The V and J genes are TRBV29-1 and TRBJ2-5, with no clear D. V was shortened by 0 bases and J by 5 bases, with 10 bases between the two germline ends. This CDR3 region has 13 residues. In germline, CDR1 is SQVTM, CDR2 ANQGSEA. CDR3 loop: CSVEDAGPETQYF. CDR3 nucleotides: TGCAGCGTTGAAGACGCCGGTCCGGAGACCCAGTACTTC.

CDR3 sequence (DNA): TGTGCCAGCAAGAGGTCCGGGACAGCCCAAGAGACCCAGTACTTC. Translation: CASKRSGTAQETQYF. The genes are TRBV6-5 and TRBJ2-5; 7 bases align to TRBD1. The CDR3 covers 15 residues. Germline values: CDR1 MNHEY, CDR2 SVGAGI. V trimming: 7 bases; J trimming: 1 base; junction bases outside the gene matches: 9.

The table lists this clonotype with a count of one. The chain uses TRBV6-6 and TRBJ1-5, with 8 bases identical to TRBD1. The CDR3 spans 16 residues. Germline lookup yields CDR1 MNHNY and CDR2 SVGAGI (reference sequence). V trimming: 6 bases; J trimming: 4 bases; junction bases outside the gene matches: 11. CDR3 in amino acids: CASSPDRGHPNQPQHF. The CDR3 DNA is TGTGCCAGCAGCCCCGACAGGGGTCACCCAAATCAGCCCCAGCATTTT.

This clonotype was counted ten times or more. V and J are TRBV27 and TRBJ2-3; 7 bases line up with TRBD1. Germline values: CDR1 MNHEY, CDR2 SMNVEV (reference sequence). The ends lost 4 bases at V and 2 bases at J; junction bases unmatched: 6. The CDR3 runs 15 residues. The chain's CDR3 is CASSSRTGATDTQYF. CDR3 sequence (DNA): TGTGCCAGCAGTTCGAGGACAGGCGCCACAGATACGCAGTATTTT.

V usage is TRBV20-1 and J usage is TRBJ2-4, with D maybe TRBD2 (6 bases). Trimming shortened V by 4 bases and J by 9 bases, and 19 bases separated the two germline ends. Germline V gene lookup returns CDR1 DFQATT and CDR2 SNEGSKA (reference sequence). The CDR3 loop spans 14 amino acids. CDR3 protein: CSAKRAISTAIQYF. For the CDR3, the DNA is TGCAGTGCTAAGCGGGCCATCTCCACCGCCATTCAGTACTTC.

CDR3 sequence (DNA): TGTGCCAGCAGCTTGAGGGCAGGGACGGTGGCTAGAGAGACCCAGTACTTC. Protein sequence: CASSLRAGTVARETQYF. The chain links TRBV5-4 to TRBJ2-7; either TRBD1 or TRBD2 may supply D (5 bases each). Near its end, the DNA agrees better with TRBJ2-5, so the J call may be wrong. Looked up from germline, CDR1 is SGHNT and CDR2 is YYREEE (reference sequence). The CDR3 is 17 residues long.